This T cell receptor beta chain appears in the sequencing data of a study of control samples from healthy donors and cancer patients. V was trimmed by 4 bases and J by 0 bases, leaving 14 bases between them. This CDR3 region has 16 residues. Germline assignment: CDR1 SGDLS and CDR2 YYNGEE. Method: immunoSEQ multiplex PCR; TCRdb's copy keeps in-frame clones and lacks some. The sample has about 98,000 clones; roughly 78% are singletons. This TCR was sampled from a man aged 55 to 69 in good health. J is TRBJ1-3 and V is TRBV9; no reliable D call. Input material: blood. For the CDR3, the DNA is TGTGCCAGCAGCACCGGGCCAGCTGACTCTGGAAACACCATATATTTT. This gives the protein CASSTGPADSGNTIYF.